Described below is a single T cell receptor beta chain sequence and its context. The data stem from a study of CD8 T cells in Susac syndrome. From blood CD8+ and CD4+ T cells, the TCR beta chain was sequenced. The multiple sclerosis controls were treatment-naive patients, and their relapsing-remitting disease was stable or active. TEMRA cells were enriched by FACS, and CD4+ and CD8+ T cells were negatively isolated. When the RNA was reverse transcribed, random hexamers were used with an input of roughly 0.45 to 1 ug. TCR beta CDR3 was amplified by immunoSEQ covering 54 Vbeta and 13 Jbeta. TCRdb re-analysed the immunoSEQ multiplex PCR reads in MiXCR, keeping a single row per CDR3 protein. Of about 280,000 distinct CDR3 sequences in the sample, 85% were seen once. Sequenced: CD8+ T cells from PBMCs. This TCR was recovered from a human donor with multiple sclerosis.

DNA of the CDR3: TGTGCCAGCAGCCCTCGGCCAGGGGGAAATGAGCAGTTCTTC. As protein: CASSPRPGGNEQFF. The rearrangement links TRBV7-9 to TRBJ2-1; TRBD1 matches at 7 bases. CDR1 and CDR2 from the germline V gene are SEHNR and FQNEAQ (reference sequence). Trimming at V came to 5 bases and at J to 7 bases, leaving 8 bases not matched to a gene. This CDR3 contains 14 residues.